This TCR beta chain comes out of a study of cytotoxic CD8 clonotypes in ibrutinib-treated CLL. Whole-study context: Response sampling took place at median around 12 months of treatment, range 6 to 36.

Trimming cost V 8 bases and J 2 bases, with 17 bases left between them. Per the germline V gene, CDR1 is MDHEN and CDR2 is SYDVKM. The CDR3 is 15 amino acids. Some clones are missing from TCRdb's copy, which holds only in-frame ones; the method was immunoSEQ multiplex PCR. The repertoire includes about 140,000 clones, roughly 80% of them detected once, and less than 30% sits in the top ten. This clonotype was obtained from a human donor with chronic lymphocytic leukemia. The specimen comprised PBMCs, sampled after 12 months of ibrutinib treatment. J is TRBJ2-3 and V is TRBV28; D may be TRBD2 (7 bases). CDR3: CASGGGGGATDTQYF. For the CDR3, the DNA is TGTGCCAGCGGGGGGGGCGGCGGGGCCACAGATACGCAGTATTTT.